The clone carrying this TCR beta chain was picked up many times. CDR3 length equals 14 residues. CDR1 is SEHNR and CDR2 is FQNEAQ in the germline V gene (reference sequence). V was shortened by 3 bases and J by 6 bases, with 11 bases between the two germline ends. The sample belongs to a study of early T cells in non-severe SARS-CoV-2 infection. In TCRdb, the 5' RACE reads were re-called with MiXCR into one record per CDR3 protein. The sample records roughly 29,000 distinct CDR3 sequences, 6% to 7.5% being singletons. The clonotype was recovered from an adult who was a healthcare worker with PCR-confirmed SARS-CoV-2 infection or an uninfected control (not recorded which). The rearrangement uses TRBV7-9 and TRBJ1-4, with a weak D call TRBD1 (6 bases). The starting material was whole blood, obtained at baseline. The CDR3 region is CASSFRGRDEKLFF. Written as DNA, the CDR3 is TGTGCCAGCAGCTTCAGGGGACGAGATGAAAAACTGTTTTTT.